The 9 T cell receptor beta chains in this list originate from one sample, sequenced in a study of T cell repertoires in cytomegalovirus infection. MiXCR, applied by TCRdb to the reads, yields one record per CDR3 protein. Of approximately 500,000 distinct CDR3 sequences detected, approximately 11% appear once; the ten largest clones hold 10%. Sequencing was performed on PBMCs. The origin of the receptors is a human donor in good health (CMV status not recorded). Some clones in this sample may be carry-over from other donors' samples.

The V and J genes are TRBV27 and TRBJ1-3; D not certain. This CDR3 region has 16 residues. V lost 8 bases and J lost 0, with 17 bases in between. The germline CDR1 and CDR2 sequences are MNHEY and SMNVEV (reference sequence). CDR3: CASRPFSSYSGNTIYF. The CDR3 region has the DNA TGTGCCAGCCGCCCCTTTTCTTCTTACTCTGGAAACACCATATATTTT.

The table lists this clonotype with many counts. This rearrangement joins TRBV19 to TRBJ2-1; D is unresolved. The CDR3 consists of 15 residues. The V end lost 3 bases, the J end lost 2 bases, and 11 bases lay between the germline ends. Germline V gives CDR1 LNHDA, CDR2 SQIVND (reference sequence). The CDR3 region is CASSIGRIAYNEQFF. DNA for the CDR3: TGTGCCAGTAGTATTGGCCGAATTGCCTACAATGAGCAGTTCTTC.

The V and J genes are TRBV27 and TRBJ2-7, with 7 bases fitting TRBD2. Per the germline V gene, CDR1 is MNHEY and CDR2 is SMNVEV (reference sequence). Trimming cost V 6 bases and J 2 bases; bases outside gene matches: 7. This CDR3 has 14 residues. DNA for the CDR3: TGTGCCAGCAGCCGAGAGCGGGGAGCCTACGAGCAGTACTTC. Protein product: CASSRERGAYEQYF.

CDR3 nucleotide sequence: TGTGCCAGCAGAGAAATGTACGGCACAGATACGCAGTATTTT. Amino acids: CASREMYGTDTQYF. This chain joins TRBV7-9 and TRBJ2-3; D is undetermined. Trimming left V 6 bases short and J 1 base short, with 11 bases between. The CDR3 spans 14 residues. Germline values: CDR1 SEHNR, CDR2 FQNEAQ (reference sequence).

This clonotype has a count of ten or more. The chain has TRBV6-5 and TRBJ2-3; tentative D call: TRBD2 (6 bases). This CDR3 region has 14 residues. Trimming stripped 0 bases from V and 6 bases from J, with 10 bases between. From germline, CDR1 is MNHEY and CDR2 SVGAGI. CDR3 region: CASSYSSRGDTQYF. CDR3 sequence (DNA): TGTGCCAGCAGTTACTCGAGTCGGGGGGATACGCAGTATTTT.

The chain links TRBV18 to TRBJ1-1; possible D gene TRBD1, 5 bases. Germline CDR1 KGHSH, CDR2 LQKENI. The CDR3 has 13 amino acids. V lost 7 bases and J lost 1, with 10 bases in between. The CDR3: CASLRGQNTEAFF. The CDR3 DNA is TGTGCCAGCTTACGAGGACAGAACACTGAAGCTTTCTTT.

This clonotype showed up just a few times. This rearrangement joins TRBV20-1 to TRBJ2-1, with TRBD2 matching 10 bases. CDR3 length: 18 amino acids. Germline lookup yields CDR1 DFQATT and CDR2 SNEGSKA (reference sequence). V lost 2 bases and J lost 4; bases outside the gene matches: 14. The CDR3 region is CSARPFSLLAGSYNEQFF. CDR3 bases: TGCAGTGCTAGACCGTTTTCCCTACTAGCGGGATCTTACAATGAGCAGTTCTTC.

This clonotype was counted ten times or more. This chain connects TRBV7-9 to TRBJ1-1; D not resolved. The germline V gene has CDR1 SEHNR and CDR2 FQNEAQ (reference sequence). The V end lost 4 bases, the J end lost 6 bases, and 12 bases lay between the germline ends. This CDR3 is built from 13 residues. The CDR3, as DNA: TGTGCCAGCAGCTCCGTACTTCGGGCTGAAGCTTTCTTT. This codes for CASSSVLRAEAFF.

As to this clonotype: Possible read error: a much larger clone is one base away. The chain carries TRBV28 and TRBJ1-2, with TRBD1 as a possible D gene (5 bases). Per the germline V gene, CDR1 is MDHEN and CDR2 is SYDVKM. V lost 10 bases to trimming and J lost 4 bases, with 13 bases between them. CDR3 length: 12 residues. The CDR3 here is CANRQRGYGYTF. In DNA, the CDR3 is TGTGCCAACAGACAAAGGGGCTATGGCTACACCTTC.